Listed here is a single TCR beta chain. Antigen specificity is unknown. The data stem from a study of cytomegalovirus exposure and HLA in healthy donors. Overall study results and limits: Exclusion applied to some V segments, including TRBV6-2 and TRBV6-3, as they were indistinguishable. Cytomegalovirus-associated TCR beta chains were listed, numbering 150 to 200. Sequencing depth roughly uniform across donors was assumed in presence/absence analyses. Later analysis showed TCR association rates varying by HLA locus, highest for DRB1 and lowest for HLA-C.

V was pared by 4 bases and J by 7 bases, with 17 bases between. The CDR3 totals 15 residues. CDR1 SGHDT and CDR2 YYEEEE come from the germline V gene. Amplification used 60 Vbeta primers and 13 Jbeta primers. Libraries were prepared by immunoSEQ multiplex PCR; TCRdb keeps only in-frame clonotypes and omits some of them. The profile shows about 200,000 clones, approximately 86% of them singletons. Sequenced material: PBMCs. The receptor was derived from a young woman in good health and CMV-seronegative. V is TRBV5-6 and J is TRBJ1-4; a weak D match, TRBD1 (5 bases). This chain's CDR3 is CASSQAGRGSEKLFF. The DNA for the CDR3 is TGTGCCAGCAGCCAAGCGGGGCGAGGAAGTGAAAAACTGTTTTTT.